This entry features one T cell receptor (beta chain) sequence. The specificity of this receptor is unknown. No quality values exist for individual bases; no much larger clone is one base distant. Enrolling through a virtual design, the prospective study's participants ranged in age from roughly 18 to 90 years and lived across roughly 24 United States geographic areas. To assign participants to cohorts, the prospective study relied on clinical history that participants themselves reported in a screening survey and a study questionnaire. Recovered participants in ImmuneRACE Cohort 3 were defined as having two consecutive negative NP/OP PCR tests, clearance from a healthcare professional, or resolution of symptoms. In the prospective study, mobile phlebotomists collected whole blood, serum and a nasopharyngeal or oropharyngeal swab from each participant. Participants in the prospective study had the option to provide additional blood draws and questionnaires over a roughly two-month period. Before DNA extraction, prospective study blood samples were shipped either frozen or at room temperature.

TCRbeta CDR3 regions were amplified from genomic DNA using the immunoSEQ Assay, a bias-controlled multiplex PCR. The original pipeline was this. The number of nucleated cells in each sample was estimated by amplification of reference gene primers within the assay. To quantify the absolute abundance of each unique TCRbeta CDR3 rearrangement, sequence reads were collapsed and filtered. For each sample, productive Simpson clonality was calculated by taking the square root of Simpson's diversity index across productive rearrangements. TCRdb's version of the immuneACCESS table is confined to in-frame rearrangements and falls short of the full clone set. An unresolved V gene accounts for under half of the shortfall where checked; the remainder is of unknown origin. V and J calls and clone size come straight from that table; D and trimming were deduced from the DNA. In this sample the table shows approximately 200,000 clones, approximately 84% of which occur a single time. The top ten clonotypes cover under 2% of the sample.

The CDR3 contains 16 residues, cysteine and phenylalanine counted. Only the CDR3 portion is preserved as DNA: 48 bases, with reading frame beginning at the first base. V gives up 2 bases and J gives up 5 bases, and the segment between their germline ends measures 17 bases. Per the germline V gene (reference sequence), SEHNR is the CDR1 and FQNEAQ is the CDR2. This sample is drawn from a study of blood T cell repertoires in COVID-19 (dated by TCRdb to 2019 to 2021). Study-level background: The collaborator samples originated in the United States, Italy and Spain and spanned the acute and convalescent phases of COVID-19. The prospective study material was composed of cDNA or gDNA derived from T cells, B-cell-depleted T cells, or PBMCs. A freely available public database, intended as a resource for researchers studying the immune response to SARS-CoV-2, is where the repertoires were released. Where HLA class I and class II types were available, the types were taken from metadata supplied by the sample provider, not from assay-based typing. The dataset comprised deeply sampled blood TCRbeta repertoires from subjects exposed to, actively infected with, or recovered from COVID-19. The samples were drawn from two sources: the first 160 participants of the ongoing ImmuneRACE study, and 1,254 subjects contributed by 6 global collaborators. Nearly every sample came with metadata listing a de-identified subject ID, COVID-19 status, age in years and sex.

The full study reports these points: Clinical and demographic metadata were provided uncurated, with the amount varying by source and participant.

The sequence is built from TRBV7-9 and TRBJ2-3; matching of 5 bases hints at TRBD1 as the D gene. The receptor's source is a man aged 55-75 years who had recovered from COVID-19. The sample consisted of PBMCs or T cells enriched from blood (not recorded which). The DNA sequence follows: TGTGCCAGCAGCTTATCCGAGACAGCCTCCGGAGATACGCAGTATTTT. Translated, it reads CASSLSETASGDTQYF.